The following is a TCR beta chain sequence with its context. No antigen is known for it. The data were obtained in a study of T cells expressing NK-cell markers. Study as a whole: The study sequenced eight donors, seven HCMV-seropositive and one seronegative. Study-level points and caveats: These clonotypes also led the CD3+CD56-NKG2C+ fraction in a handful of donors.

It was by 5'RACE template switching with UMIs that TCR beta cDNA was made. TCRdb reprocessed the 5' RACE reads and reports one entry per CDR3 protein, with no DNA. The sample table includes some 460,000 distinct CDR3 sequences. This CDR3 contains 17 residues. V and J are TRBV12-3 or TRBV12-4 and TRBJ1-2; TCRdb's D call, TRBD1, is unchecked because there is no DNA. This receptor was taken from a woman between 45 and 60 years old in good health. Sequences were obtained from blood T cells: a sorted CD56 or NKG2C T cell subset, CD4+ or CD8+ T cells, or bulk PBMC T cells (not recorded which). The CDR3 sequence is CASSLAALGRGFYGYTF.